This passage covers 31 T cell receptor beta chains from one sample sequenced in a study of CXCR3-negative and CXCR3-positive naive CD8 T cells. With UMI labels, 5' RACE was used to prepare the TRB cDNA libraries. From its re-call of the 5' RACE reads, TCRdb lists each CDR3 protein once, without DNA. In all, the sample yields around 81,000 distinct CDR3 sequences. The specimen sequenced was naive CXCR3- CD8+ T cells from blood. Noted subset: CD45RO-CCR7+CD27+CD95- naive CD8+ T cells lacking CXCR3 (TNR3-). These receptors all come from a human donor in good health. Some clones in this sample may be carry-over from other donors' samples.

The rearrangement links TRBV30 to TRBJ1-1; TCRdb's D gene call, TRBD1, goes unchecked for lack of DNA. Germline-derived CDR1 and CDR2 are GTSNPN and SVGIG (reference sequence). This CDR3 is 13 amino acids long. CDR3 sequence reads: CAWSGDHVSEAFF.

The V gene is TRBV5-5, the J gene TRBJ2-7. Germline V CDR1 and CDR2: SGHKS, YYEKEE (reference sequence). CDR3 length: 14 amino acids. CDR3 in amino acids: CASSLAHDPYEQYF.

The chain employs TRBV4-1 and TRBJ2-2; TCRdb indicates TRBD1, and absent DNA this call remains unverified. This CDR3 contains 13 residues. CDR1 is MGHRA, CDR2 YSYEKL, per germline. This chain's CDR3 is CAGGQGPGGELFF.

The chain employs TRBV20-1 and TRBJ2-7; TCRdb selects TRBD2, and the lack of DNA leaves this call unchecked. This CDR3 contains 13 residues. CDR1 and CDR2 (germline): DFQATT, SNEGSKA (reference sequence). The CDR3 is CSARGLGSYEQYF.

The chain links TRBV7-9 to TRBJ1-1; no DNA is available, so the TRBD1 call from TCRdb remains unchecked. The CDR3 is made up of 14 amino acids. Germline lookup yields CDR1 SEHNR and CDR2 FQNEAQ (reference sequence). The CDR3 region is CASSLGTGTTEAFF.

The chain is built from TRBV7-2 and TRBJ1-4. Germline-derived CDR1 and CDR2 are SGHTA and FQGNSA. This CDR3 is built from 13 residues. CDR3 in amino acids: CASSLMEGGELFF.

The CDR3 region is CASSQEGQGAYNEQFF. The chain couples TRBV4-2 to TRBJ2-1. Looked up from germline, CDR1 is LGHNA and CDR2 is YNFKEQ. CDR3 length equals 16 residues.

The CDR3 protein is CASSPGTTQYF. The J gene is TRBJ2-5, the V gene TRBV12-3 or TRBV12-4; TCRdb reports TRBD1, a call that lacks DNA to check it against. The CDR3 totals 11 residues.

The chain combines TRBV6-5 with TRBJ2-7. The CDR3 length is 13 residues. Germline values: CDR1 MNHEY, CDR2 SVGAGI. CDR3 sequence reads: CASSYGEWDEQYF.

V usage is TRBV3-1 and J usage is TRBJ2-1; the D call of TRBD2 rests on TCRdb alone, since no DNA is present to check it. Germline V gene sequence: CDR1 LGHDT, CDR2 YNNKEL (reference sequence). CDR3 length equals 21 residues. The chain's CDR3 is CASSQDVTSGGLITSYNEQFF.

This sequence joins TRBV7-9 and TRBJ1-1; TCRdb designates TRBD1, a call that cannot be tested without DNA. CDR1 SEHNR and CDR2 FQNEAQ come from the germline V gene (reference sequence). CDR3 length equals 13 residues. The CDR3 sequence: CASSLSRLDEAFF.

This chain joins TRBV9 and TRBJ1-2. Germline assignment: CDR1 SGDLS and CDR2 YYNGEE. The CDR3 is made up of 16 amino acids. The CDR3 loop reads CASSVEDVPMGYGYTF.

CDR3 loop: CASTAGTRAYNEQFF. The rearrangement uses TRBV7-9 and TRBJ2-1; TCRdb's D call, TRBD2, is unchecked because there is no DNA. Germline CDR1 SEHNR, CDR2 FQNEAQ (reference sequence). CDR3 size: 15 residues.

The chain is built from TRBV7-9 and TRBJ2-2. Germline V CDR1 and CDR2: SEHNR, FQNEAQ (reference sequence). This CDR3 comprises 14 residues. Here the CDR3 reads CASSLGRHTGELFF.

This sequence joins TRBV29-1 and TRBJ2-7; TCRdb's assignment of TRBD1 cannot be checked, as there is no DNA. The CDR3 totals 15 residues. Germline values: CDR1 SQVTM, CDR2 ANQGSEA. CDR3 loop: CSVEDTQGAVYEQYF.

This chain's CDR3 is CASRLGTSNTGELFF. The rearrangement uses TRBV5-4 and TRBJ2-2; TCRdb's D call, TRBD1, is unchecked because there is no DNA. CDR3 length equals 15 residues. The germline V gene has CDR1 SGHNT and CDR2 YYREEE (reference sequence). Supplemented by reference TRBV5-4 and TRBJ2-2, the full variable domain reads ETGVTQSPTHLIKTRGQQVTLRCSSQSGHNTVSWYQQALGQGPQFIFQYYREEENGRGNFPPRFSGLQFPNYSSELNVNALELDDSALYLCASRLGTSNTGELFFGEGSRLTVL.

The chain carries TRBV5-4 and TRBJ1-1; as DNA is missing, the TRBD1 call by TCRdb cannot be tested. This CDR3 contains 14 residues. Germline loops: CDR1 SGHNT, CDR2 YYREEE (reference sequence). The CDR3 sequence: CASSFRGGYTEAFF.

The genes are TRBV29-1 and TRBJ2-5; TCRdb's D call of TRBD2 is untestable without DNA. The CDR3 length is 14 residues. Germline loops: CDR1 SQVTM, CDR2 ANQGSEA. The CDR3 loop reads CSVSPLGEQETQYF.

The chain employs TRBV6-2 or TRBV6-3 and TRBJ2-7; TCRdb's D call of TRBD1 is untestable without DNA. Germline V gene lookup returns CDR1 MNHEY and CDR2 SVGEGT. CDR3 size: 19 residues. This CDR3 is CASSYSHDDSEYLPYEQYF.

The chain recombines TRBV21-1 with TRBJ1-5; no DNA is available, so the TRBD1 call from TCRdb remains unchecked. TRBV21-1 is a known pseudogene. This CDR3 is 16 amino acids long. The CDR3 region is CASSYHRQGCNQPQHF.

CDR3: CASSPRDRAYEQYF. The chain uses TRBV7-9 and TRBJ2-7; TCRdb names TRBD1, which stays unverified in the absence of DNA. Germline V gene lookup returns CDR1 SEHNR and CDR2 FQNEAQ (reference sequence). The CDR3 is made up of 14 amino acids.

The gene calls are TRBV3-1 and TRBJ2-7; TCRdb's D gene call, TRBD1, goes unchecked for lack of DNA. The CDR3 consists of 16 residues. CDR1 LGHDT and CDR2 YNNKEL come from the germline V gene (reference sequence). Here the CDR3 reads CASSQQGDEGTYEQYF.

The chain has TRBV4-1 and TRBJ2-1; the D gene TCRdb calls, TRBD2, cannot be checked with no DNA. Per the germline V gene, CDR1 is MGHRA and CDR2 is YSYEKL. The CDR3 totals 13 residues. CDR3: CASSPGGINEQFF.

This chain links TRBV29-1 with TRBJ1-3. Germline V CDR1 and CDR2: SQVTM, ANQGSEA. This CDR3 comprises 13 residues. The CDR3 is CSVELGLGNTIYF.

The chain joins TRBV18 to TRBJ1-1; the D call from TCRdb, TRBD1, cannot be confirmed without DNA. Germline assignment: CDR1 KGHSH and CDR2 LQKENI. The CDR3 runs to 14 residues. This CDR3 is CASSAGQVQPEAFF.

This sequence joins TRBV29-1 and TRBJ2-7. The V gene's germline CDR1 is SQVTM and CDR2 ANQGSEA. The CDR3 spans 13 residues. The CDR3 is CSVEDGEDYEQYF.

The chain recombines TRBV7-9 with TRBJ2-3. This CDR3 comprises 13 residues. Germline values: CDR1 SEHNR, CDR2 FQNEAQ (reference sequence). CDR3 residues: CASSSGIYDTQYF.

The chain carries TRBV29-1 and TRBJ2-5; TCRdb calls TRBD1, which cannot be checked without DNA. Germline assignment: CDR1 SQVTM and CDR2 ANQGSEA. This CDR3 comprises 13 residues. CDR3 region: CSVVVGGAVTQYF.

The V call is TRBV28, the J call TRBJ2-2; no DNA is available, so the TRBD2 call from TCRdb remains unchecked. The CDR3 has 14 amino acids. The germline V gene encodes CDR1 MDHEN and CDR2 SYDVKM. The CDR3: CASSPHLGSGELFF.

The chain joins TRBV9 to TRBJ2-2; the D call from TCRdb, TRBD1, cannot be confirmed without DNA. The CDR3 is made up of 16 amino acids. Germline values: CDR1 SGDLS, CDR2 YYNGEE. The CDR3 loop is CASSVSGTVITGELFF. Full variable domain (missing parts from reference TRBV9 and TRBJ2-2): DSGVTQTPKHLITATGQRVTLRCSPRSGDLSVYWYQQSLDQGLQFLIQYYNGEERAKGNILERFSAQQFPDLHSELNLSSLELGDSALYFCASSVSGTVITGELFFGEGSRLTVL.

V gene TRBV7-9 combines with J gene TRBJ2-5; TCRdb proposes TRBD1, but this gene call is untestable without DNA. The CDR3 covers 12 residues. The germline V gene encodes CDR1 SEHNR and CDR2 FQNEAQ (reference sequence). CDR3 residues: CASRGGEETQYF.